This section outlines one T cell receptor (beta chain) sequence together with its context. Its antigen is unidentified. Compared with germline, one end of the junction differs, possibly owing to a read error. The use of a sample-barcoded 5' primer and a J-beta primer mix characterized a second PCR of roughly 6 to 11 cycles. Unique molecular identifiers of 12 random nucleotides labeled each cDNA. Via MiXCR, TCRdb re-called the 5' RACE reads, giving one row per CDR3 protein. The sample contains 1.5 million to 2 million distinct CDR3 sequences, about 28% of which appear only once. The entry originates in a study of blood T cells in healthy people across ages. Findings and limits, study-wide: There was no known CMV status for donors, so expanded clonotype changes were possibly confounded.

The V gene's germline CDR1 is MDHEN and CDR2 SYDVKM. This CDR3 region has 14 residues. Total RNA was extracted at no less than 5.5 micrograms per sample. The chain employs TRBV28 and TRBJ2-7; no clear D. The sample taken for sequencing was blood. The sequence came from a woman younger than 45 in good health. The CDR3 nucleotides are TGTGCCAGCAGCATCCTCGGTGGAGTATACGAGCGGTACTTC. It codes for CASSILGGVYERYF.